This T cell receptor beta chain is drawn from a study of control samples from healthy donors and cancer patients. CDR3 size: 15 residues. Germline V gene lookup returns CDR1 SGHNT and CDR2 YENEEA. V gave up 2 bases and J gave up 6 bases, with 14 bases separating them. Only in-frame clones appear in the TCRdb table, and some are missing; sequencing was by immunoSEQ multiplex PCR. The repertoire has 100,000 to 150,000 clones, roughly 88% of them found once; the top ten carry about 3.2%. V gene TRBV11-3 combines with J gene TRBJ2-1; TRBD1 is a possible D gene (6 bases). The sample was blood. The receptor comes from a man between 45 and 60 years old in good health. The CDR3 nucleotides read TGTGCCAGCAGCTTAAGAGAGGGGGTCTTCAATGAGCAGTTCTTC. Residues: CASSLREGVFNEQFF.